This T cell receptor beta chain was observed in a study of cytomegalovirus exposure and HLA in healthy donors. General observations from the study: In a later analysis, an Asian-associated ancestry cluster reportedly showed fewer N-insertions than the roughly 650-donor mean. For most TCR sequences rarity was the rule, although some public TCRs occurred in many donors.

13 Jbeta primers and 60 Vbeta primers were used for the PCR. Per the original methods: In a later analysis, around 11 million of 83 million or so unique beta chains occurred in at least two donors. Repertoires were generated with immunoSEQ multiplex PCR, while TCRdb's copy carries only in-frame clones and drops some. V, J and clone size are those of that table, while D and trimming were read from the DNA. Found here are 35,000 to 40,000 clones, around 74% of them singletons; the top ten hold less than 7%. Healthy people donating bone marrow made up the donors. On this clone: The antigen is undetermined.

V shed 1 base and J 2 bases; nucleotides not matched to a gene: 5. Germline assignment: CDR1 SGHAT and CDR2 FQNNGV. CDR3 length: 16 amino acids. Sequencing input: PBMCs. The chain recombines TRBV11-2 with TRBJ2-4; 7 bases line up with TRBD1. The receptor comes from a man under 40 in good health and CMV-seronegative. The CDR3 here is CASSLGPGGTKNIQYF. Written as DNA, the CDR3 is TGTGCCAGCAGCTTAGGTCCAGGGGGAACCAAAAACATTCAGTACTTC. The whole variable domain, remainder taken from reference TRBV11-2 and TRBJ2-4, is EAGVAQSPRYKIIEKRQSVAFWCNPISGHATLYWYQQILGQGPKLLIQFQNNGVVDDSQLPKDRFSAERLKGVDSTLKIQPAKLEDSAVYLCASSLGPGGTKNIQYFGAGTRLSVL.